The 3 T cell receptor beta chains below were found in one sample sequenced in a study of T cells in localized non-small cell lung cancer. The assay was immunoSEQ multiplex PCR, and TCRdb's table has in-frame clones only and misses some. The profile shows 34,000 or so clones, about 92% of them singletons. Material: peripheral blood, obtained before any cancer treatment. The source of these receptors is a female donor aged 60 or older with stage I lung adenocarcinoma.

The gene calls are TRBV4-3 and TRBJ2-7; the match to TRBD2 covers 13 bases. The CDR3 consists of 18 residues. Germline trimming cut 2 bases from V and 2 bases from J; bases unmatched to any gene: 9. CDR1 and CDR2 (germline): LGHNA, YSLEER. The CDR3 DNA sequence: TGCGCCAGCAGCCAAAAAACCGGGACTAGCGGGGCAACCTACGAGCAGTACTTC. This encodes CASSQKTGTSGATYEQYF.

This chain links TRBV7-2 with TRBJ2-1, with a tentative D call TRBD1 (5 bases). This CDR3 contains 13 residues. Germline V gives CDR1 SGHTA, CDR2 FQGNSA. V lost 5 bases and J 8 bases, leaving 13 bases between the germline ends. Written as DNA, the CDR3 is TGTGCCAGCAGCCCCCAGGTAGGGGATGAGCAGTTCTTC. It encodes CASSPQVGDEQFF.

This clone was picked up one time. The CDR3 sequence: CASSQGVATKDTQYF. The DNA for the CDR3 is TGCGCCAGCAGCCAAGGGGTCGCCACAAAAGATACGCAGTATTTT. The chain employs TRBV4-3 and TRBJ2-3; D gene ambiguous. This CDR3 is built from 15 residues. Germline V gene sequence: CDR1 LGHNA, CDR2 YSLEER. Trimming took off 1 base at V and 5 bases at J, with 13 bases between the two ends.